The 8 T cell receptor beta chains below were found in one sample sequenced in a study of T cells in Graves' hyperthyroidism and ophthalmopathy. Amplification of TCR beta CDR3 regions was performed using RNA transcripts as template. An initial round of RT-PCR targeting the TCR CDR3 relied on the HTBI primer set. TCRdb processed the multiplex PCR reads anew with MiXCR; each CDR3 protein has one entry. There are around 600,000 distinct CDR3 sequences in the sample; roughly 46% occur only once, and less than 9.5% lies in the top ten. Sequencing was carried out using peripheral blood or thyroid tissue (not recorded which). All receptors come from an adult man with Graves' disease, either hyperthyroidism or ophthalmopathy (not recorded which).

The J gene is TRBJ2-7, the V gene TRBV7-9; 15 bases are a match to TRBD2. The CDR3 loop spans 19 amino acids. Per the germline V gene, CDR1 is SEHNR and CDR2 is FQNEAQ (reference sequence). V dropped 10 bases and J dropped 5; count of bases not matched to a gene: 21. The CDR3 is CATWDRGQGLAGGPHEQYF. The CDR3 nucleotides are TGTGCCACCTGGGACAGGGGGCAAGGACTAGCGGGAGGGCCCCACGAGCAGTACTTC.

The table lists this clonotype with many counts. The chain recombines TRBV7-9 with TRBJ1-1; D uncertain. Germline loops: CDR1 SEHNR, CDR2 FQNEAQ (reference sequence). CDR3 size: 14 residues. With 2 bases removed from V and 2 bases from J, the gap between germline ends came to 9 bases. This CDR3 reads CASSLRPTNTEAFF. DNA for the CDR3: TGTGCCAGCAGCTTACGGCCAACTAACACTGAAGCTTTCTTT.

The chain carries TRBV5-1 and TRBJ1-5; D unclear. Trimming took 4 bases from V and 0 from J, leaving 8 bases between them. The CDR3 covers 14 residues. Germline V gene sequence: CDR1 SGHRS, CDR2 YFSETQ. As DNA, the CDR3 is TGCGCCAGCAGCGTCGGAAATAGCAATCAGCCCCAGCATTTT. This gives the protein CASSVGNSNQPQHF.

This clonotype was seen ten or more times. V is TRBV20-1 and J is TRBJ2-5, with TRBD2 as a possible D gene (5 bases). The CDR3 sequence is 12 residues long. With 1 base removed from V and 5 bases from J, the gap between germline ends came to 8 bases. The germline gives CDR1 DFQATT, CDR2 SNEGSKA (reference sequence). This CDR3 is CSARGGEETQYF. DNA for the CDR3: TGCAGTGCTAGAGGTGGGGAGGAGACCCAGTACTTC.

The V call is TRBV25-1, the J call TRBJ1-2, with D possibly TRBD1 on 6 matching bases. The germline V gene has CDR1 MGHDK and CDR2 SYGVNS. The CDR3 has 12 residues. Between the trimmed V and J ends, which lost 7 bases and 8 bases, there was a span of 14 bases. The CDR3 sequence is CASTSGDEGYTF. The CDR3 DNA is TGTGCCAGCACCTCAGGGGACGAGGGCTACACCTTC.

The V gene is TRBV5-1, the J gene TRBJ2-2, with 7 positions matching TRBD1. Germline CDR1 and CDR2: SGHRS and YFSETQ. J gave up 3 bases and V 5 bases, and 10 bases lay outside the gene matches. CDR3 length: 16 residues. The CDR3 nucleotides read TGCGCCAGCAGTCCTAGGACAGGATCTTACACCGGGGAGCTGTTTTTT. It is translated as CASSPRTGSYTGELFF. Drawing the rest from reference TRBV5-1 and TRBJ2-2, the complete variable domain is KAGVTQTPRYLIKTRGQQVTLSCSPISGHRSVSWYQQTPGQGLQFLFEYFSETQRNKGNFPGRFSGRQFSNSRSEMNVSTLELGDSALYLCASSPRTGSYTGELFFGEGSRLTVL.

V usage is TRBV7-9 and J usage is TRBJ1-1; unclear D gene. V was trimmed by 6 bases and J by 2 bases, leaving 13 bases between them. In germline, CDR1 is SEHNR, CDR2 FQNEAQ (reference sequence). The CDR3 runs to 14 residues. CDR3 loop: CASRDLAVNTEAFF. The CDR3, as DNA: TGTGCCAGCAGGGACTTGGCAGTAAACACTGAAGCTTTCTTT.

Remarks on this clonotype: Possible read error: a much larger clone is one base away. The rearrangement uses TRBV9 and TRBJ1-4; no definite D call. The CDR3 loop spans 13 amino acids. The V and J ends lost 3 bases and 7 bases respectively, with 10 bases between them. The germline V gene has CDR1 SGDLS and CDR2 YYNGEE. The CDR3 nucleotides are TGTGCCAGCAGCGCACTTATTGGTGAAAAACTGTTTTTT. It yields the protein CASSALIGEKLFF.